Below, 14 T cell receptor beta chains from the same sample are listed, as sequenced in a study of identical twins. MiXCR, run by TCRdb on the 5' RACE reads, gives a single entry per CDR3 protein. This sample yields 500,000 to 650,000 distinct CDR3 sequences, of which about 7.6% are seen a single time; around 1.6% belongs to the top ten. A further study also used this sample, focusing on yellow fever vaccine responses in identical twins.

Material: PBMCs. The receptors were sampled from a young woman in good health.

The V call is TRBV4-1, the J call TRBJ1-5, with TRBD1 as a possible D gene (6 bases). The CDR3 is 13 amino acids. V lost 1 base and J lost 7, with 8 bases in between. Germline V CDR1 and CDR2: MGHRA, YSYEKL. This CDR3 is CASSQGGQQPQHF. The CDR3 DNA sequence: TGCGCCAGCAGCCAAGGGGGGCAACAGCCCCAGCATTTT.

The table lists this clonotype with many counts. This chain connects TRBV2 to TRBJ2-2; 7 bases are shared with TRBD2. Germline loops: CDR1 SNHLY, CDR2 FYNNEI. The CDR3 contains 15 residues. The V segment lost 6 bases and the J segment 3 bases; nucleotides outside the gene matches: 7. CDR3 sequence: CASSSSGTYTGELFF. DNA of the CDR3: TGTGCCAGCAGCTCCAGCGGGACGTACACCGGGGAGCTGTTTTTT.

This clonotype was seen a handful of times. J is TRBJ1-2 and V is TRBV5-1; TRBD1 matches at 11 bases. V lost 0 bases, J lost 4 bases, and 8 bases stayed unmatched. Germline CDR1 reads SGHRS; CDR2 reads YFSETQ. The CDR3 loop spans 17 amino acids. The CDR3 sequence is CASSLAGTGGIAYGYTF. The CDR3, as DNA: TGCGCCAGCAGCTTGGCCGGGACAGGGGGTATCGCCTATGGCTACACCTTC.

The gene calls are TRBV12-3 or TRBV12-4 and TRBJ2-7; TRBD1 matches at 9 bases. This CDR3 has 16 residues. The ends lost 4 bases at V and 4 bases at J; junction bases unmatched: 11. CDR3: CASSSGTGRSIYEQYF. CDR3 coding DNA: TGTGCCAGCAGTTCCGGGACAGGGAGATCGATTTACGAGCAGTACTTC.

This clonotype showed up many times. The junction does not match germline at one end; this may be a read error. The gene calls are TRBV7-8 and TRBJ2-1; TRBD2 is a possible D gene (6 bases). Germline assignment: CDR1 SGHVS and CDR2 FQNEAQ. This CDR3 spans 13 amino acids. In DNA, the CDR3 is TGTGCCAGCAGTTTAGCGGTTGCCTACCAGCAGTTCTTC. This gives the protein CASSLAVAYQQFF.

The chain combines TRBV20-1 with TRBJ1-5; D possibly corresponds to TRBD1 (5 bases). The CDR3 spans 14 residues. V dropped 3 bases and J dropped 10 bases, with 19 bases sitting between them. The V gene's germline CDR1 is DFQATT and CDR2 SNEGSKA (reference sequence). This chain's CDR3 is CSASNLRASNPQHF. CDR3 bases: TGCAGTGCTAGTAACCTCAGGGCGAGCAATCCCCAGCATTTT.

CDR3 nucleotide sequence: TGTGCCAGCAGGCCCCCGCCCAGTGGGGAAAAACTGTTTTTT. The encoded protein is CASRPPPSGEKLFF. J is TRBJ1-4 and V is TRBV28, with D uncertain. With 6 bases removed from V and 8 bases from J, the gap between germline ends came to 16 bases. Germline lookup yields CDR1 MDHEN and CDR2 SYDVKM. This CDR3 spans 14 amino acids. Variable domain in full (rest from reference TRBV28 and TRBJ1-4): DVKVTQSSRYLVKRTGEKVFLECVQDMDHENMFWYRQDPGLGLRLIYFSYDVKMKEKGDIPEGYSVSREKKERFSLILESASTNQTSMYLCASRPPPSGEKLFFGSGTQLSVL.

V gene TRBV25-1 combines with J gene TRBJ2-6; D may be TRBD1 (6 bases). The CDR3 length is 16 residues. Trimming took off 3 bases at V and 4 bases at J, with 13 bases between the two ends. Germline lookup yields CDR1 MGHDK and CDR2 SYGVNS. The CDR3 region has the DNA TGTGCCAGCAGTGAGCCTAGGACAGCAGGGGCCAACGTCCTGACTTTC. It translates to CASSEPRTAGANVLTF.

This clonotype was observed once. The chain links TRBV11-1 to TRBJ2-7, with 8 bases that match TRBD2. Losses at the gene ends were 5 bases for V and 5 bases for J; bases not matched to a gene: 11. This CDR3 spans 15 amino acids. Germline loops: CDR1 SGHAT, CDR2 FQDESV (reference sequence). The chain's CDR3 is CASSQSLAGNHEQYF. For the CDR3, the DNA is TGTGCCAGCAGCCAGAGTTTAGCGGGAAACCACGAGCAGTACTTC.

This chain joins TRBV12-3 or TRBV12-4 and TRBJ1-2, with 7 bases identical to TRBD1. The CDR3 is made up of 17 amino acids. Losses at the gene ends were 3 bases for V and 0 bases for J; bases not matched to a gene: 10. CDR3 loop: CASSFITGASPNYGYTF. The CDR3 nucleotides are TGTGCCAGCAGTTTTATAACAGGGGCTTCCCCTAACTATGGCTACACCTTC.

This clonotype was observed a handful of times. The chain links TRBV20-1 to TRBJ1-5; possibly TRBD1 for D (5 bases). The CDR3 length is 15 residues. Germline lookup yields CDR1 DFQATT and CDR2 SNEGSKA (reference sequence). Trimming took off 6 bases at V and 4 bases at J, with 19 bases between the two ends. The CDR3, as DNA: TGCAGTGCCCCTGTGGGCCAGGGACGGAATCAGCCCCAGCATTTT. Encoded protein: CSAPVGQGRNQPQHF.

This chain's CDR3 is CAISKDTPNEQFF. Here the CDR3 DNA reads TGTGCCATCAGTAAGGACACACCAAATGAGCAGTTCTTC. The chain has TRBV10-3 and TRBJ2-1; a possible D gene is TRBD1 (5 bases). Germline CDR1 and CDR2: ENHRY and SYGVKD. This CDR3 contains 13 residues. V was clipped by 5 bases and J by 7 bases, with 12 bases between them.

The sample holds many counts of this clonotype. The chain employs TRBV28 and TRBJ1-1; perhaps TRBD1 as D (5 bases). The V and J ends lost 6 bases and 6 bases respectively, with 11 bases between them. The germline V gene has CDR1 MDHEN and CDR2 SYDVKM. The CDR3 sequence is 12 residues long. The CDR3, as DNA: TGTGCCAGCAGATGGGGGGGGGCTGAAGCTTTCTTT. It translates to CASRWGGAEAFF.

This chain links TRBV29-1 with TRBJ2-1, with TRBD2 as a possible D gene (5 bases). Deletions cut 7 bases from V and 10 bases from J, with 23 bases between. This CDR3 has 14 residues. Germline CDR1 SQVTM, CDR2 ANQGSEA. CDR3 in amino acids: CSDLRLTSSREQFF. The CDR3 bases are TGCAGCGACCTGCGATTAACTAGTTCACGGGAGCAGTTCTTC.